This T cell receptor beta chain was identified in a study of response to subunit inactivated influenza vaccine. Via MiXCR, TCRdb re-called the RT-PCR reads, giving one row per CDR3 protein. This table holds 500,000 to 550,000 distinct CDR3 sequences, less than 8% found once. With 3 bases clipped from V and 4 bases from J, the junction kept 16 bases outside the gene matches. This CDR3 contains 18 residues. Per germline, CDR1 SGDLS and CDR2 YYNGEE. Study outcomes and limitations: After each seasonal influenza vaccination, few new T cells are recruited, the authors suggested.

This clonotype appeared a few times. What it recognizes is unknown. This clonotype was obtained from a man aged 50-75 years who received an inactivated influenza vaccine. The chain carries TRBV9 and TRBJ1-2; TRBD1 aligns across 9 bases. The sample consisted of PBMCs from blood, taken around 2 years after vaccination. DNA of the CDR3: TGTGCCAGCAGCGAAGCTGCCGGGACAGGGAAACTTAGCTATGGCTACACCTTC. Translation: CASSEAAGTGKLSYGYTF.